A selection of T cell receptor beta chains follows, all from one sample in a study of T cells expressing NK-cell markers. One entry per CDR3 protein, without DNA, is what TCRdb gives after re-calling the 5' RACE reads. The repertoire table contains around 380,000 distinct CDR3 sequences. Sequenced input: blood T cells: a sorted CD56 or NKG2C T cell subset, CD4+ or CD8+ T cells, or bulk PBMC T cells (not recorded which). The receptors here all came from a woman aged 50 to 60 in good health. Both conserved end residues are part of each CDR3. The order of the fields is CDR3 length, V gene, J gene, CDR3 protein.

15,TRBV12-3/TRBV12-4,TRBJ1-1,CASSLSDLMNTEAFF
15,TRBV19,TRBJ2-2,CASTSPWGHTGELFF
14,TRBV10-3,TRBJ2-1,CATKLGQGINEQFF
14,TRBV18,TRBJ2-1,CASSQTAARNEQFF
18,TRBV12-3/TRBV12-4,TRBJ1-4,CASSLYRPQDRRFEKLFF
15,TRBV5-1,TRBJ2-2,CASSLGQGFAGELFF
15,TRBV15,TRBJ2-2,CATTPRGSQAGELFF
14,TRBV4-1,TRBJ1-1,CASSQFRYNTEAFF
17,TRBV6-2/TRBV6-3,TRBJ2-2,CASSTGTSSWDTGELFF
15,TRBV5-6,TRBJ2-5,CASSLTTGDGETQYF
15,TRBV15,TRBJ2-1,CATSPRLARLNEQFF
15,TRBV5-1,TRBJ1-1,CASSRSGQVNTEAFF
13,TRBV20-1,TRBJ2-1,CSAGTNAGNEQFF